This T cell receptor beta chain was sequenced during a study of cytomegalovirus exposure and HLA in healthy donors. Regarding this clone: The antigen is not known.

Findings and limits, study-wide: In a later analysis, V- and J-gene trimming of beta chains associated with a DCLRE1C missense variant, replicated independently. Among CMV-associated TCR beta chains, most appeared HLA-restricted in a later analysis. Accurate predictions that matched the HLA-A and HLA-B alleles of most subjects were reportedly made from TCR beta sequences.

The PCR contained 60 Vbeta and 13 Jbeta primers. Authors' methods: The authors later counted approximately 80 million unique TCR beta chains, 9 million to 14 million of them shared. The table came from immunoSEQ multiplex PCR; TCRdb's copy has only in-frame clones and leaves some out. The DNA gave D and trimming, while V, J and clone size come from that table. Here the sample table reports 130,000 or so clones. The sample was PBMCs. The TCR was taken from a woman aged 40 to 49 in good health and CMV-seronegative.

The CDR3 DNA is TGTGCCAGCATTACGGCGGGGAGCTATGGCTACACCTTC. Protein: CASITAGSYGYTF. The gene calls are TRBV6-5 and TRBJ1-2; D uncertain. CDR1 and CDR2 from the germline V gene are MNHEY and SVGAGI. V was pared by 7 bases and J by 4 bases, with 13 bases between. This CDR3 has 13 amino acids.